These 29 T cell receptor beta chains came from one sample sequenced in a study of CD8+ T cells in alopecia areata. It was cDNA, reverse transcribed from extracted RNA, that served as the sequencing template. Some clones are missing from TCRdb's copy, which holds only in-frame ones; the method was immunoSEQ multiplex PCR. The sample lists approximately 180,000 clones, approximately 61% occurring once. Treatment in this sample: oral pan-JAK inhibitor, 5-10 mg twice daily. The sample was CD4+ T cells sorted from blood, taken at week 24, from a patient treated with tofacitinib. The receptor set was obtained from a human donor with alopecia areata.

The table lists this clone with a count of one. Other nucleotide sequences in the sample specify the same CDR3. The V and J genes are TRBV30 and TRBJ1-2; no clear D gene. V was clipped by 0 bases and J by 2 bases, with 7 bases between them. CDR1 GTSNPN and CDR2 SVGIG come from the germline V gene (reference sequence). The CDR3 loop spans 13 amino acids. Written as DNA, the CDR3 is TGTGCCTGGAGTGTACGTGGAAACTATGGCTACACCTTC. It is translated as CAWSVRGNYGYTF.

This clone was picked up a small number of times. The V gene is TRBV6-1, the J gene TRBJ1-4; D unresolved. CDR3 length: 15 amino acids. Germline V gene lookup returns CDR1 MNHNS and CDR2 SASEGT. Deletions cut 0 bases from V and 7 bases from J, with 12 bases between. The CDR3 region has the DNA TGTGCCAGCAGTGAAGCTGGCAGTCGGAGTGAAAAACTGTTTTTT. It codes for CASSEAGSRSEKLFF.

The V call is TRBV29-1, the J call TRBJ1-2; D may be TRBD1 (5 bases). With 3 bases removed from V and 0 bases from J, the gap between germline ends came to 17 bases. CDR1 is SQVTM and CDR2 is ANQGSEA in the germline V gene. This CDR3 contains 16 residues. The CDR3 is CSVDRPTGGSNYGYTF. Written as DNA, the CDR3 is TGCAGCGTTGACCGCCCTACGGGGGGATCTAACTATGGCTACACCTTC.

The V gene is TRBV29-1, the J gene TRBJ1-1; D gene uncertain. Trimming shortened V by 5 bases and J by 1 base, and 11 bases separated the two germline ends. CDR3 size: 13 residues. Germline loops: CDR1 SQVTM, CDR2 ANQGSEA. Here the CDR3 reads CSVRRDSNTEAFF. CDR3 nucleotide sequence: TGCAGCGTTCGCCGGGATTCGAACACTGAAGCTTTCTTT.

The rearrangement joins TRBV7-3 to TRBJ2-1, with TRBD2 matching 7 bases. This CDR3 has 13 amino acids. Trimming at V came to 1 base and at J to 10 bases, leaving 4 bases not matched to a gene. The germline V gene encodes CDR1 SGHTA and CDR2 FQGTGA. For the CDR3, the DNA is TGTGCCAGCAGCTTAAGTCCCGGGGGGGAGCAGTTCTTC. Encoded protein: CASSLSPGGEQFF.

This clone came up a few times. The V gene is TRBV9, the J gene TRBJ2-5; possibly TRBD2 for D (6 bases). Between the trimmed V and J ends, which lost 1 base and 2 bases, there was a span of 12 bases. Germline CDR1 is SGDLS and CDR2 is YYNGEE. The length of the CDR3 is 15 residues. Here the CDR3 DNA reads TGTGCCAGCAGCGTAACCGGGACTTCTCAAGAGACCCAGTACTTC. This translates into CASSVTGTSQETQYF.

The chain combines TRBV10-3 with TRBJ1-1; no reliable D call. CDR1 and CDR2 (germline): ENHRY, SYGVKD. The V end was cut by 1 base, the J end by 5 bases, with 5 bases between. This CDR3 contains 12 residues. CDR3 protein: CAISEWATEAFF. CDR3 DNA: TGTGCCATCAGTGAGTGGGCTACTGAAGCTTTCTTT.

The chain couples TRBV2 to TRBJ2-5; D is perhaps TRBD1 (6 bases). The V gene's germline CDR1 is SNHLY and CDR2 FYNNEI. There are 15 residues in the CDR3. Deletions cut 7 bases from V and 6 bases from J, with 21 bases between. Here the CDR3 DNA reads TGTGCCAGCACCCCAGGGGAGACTTCCCGGCAGACCCAGTACTTC. Amino acids: CASTPGETSRQTQYF.

The chain is built from TRBV19 and TRBJ2-4, with TRBD2 as a possible D gene (5 bases). CDR3 length equals 13 residues. Germline assignment: CDR1 LNHDA and CDR2 SQIVND (reference sequence). With 4 bases removed from V and 9 bases from J, the gap between germline ends came to 13 bases. The CDR3 DNA sequence: TGTGCCAGTAGTACCCTGCCAACTAGCATTCAGTACTTC. Protein product: CASSTLPTSIQYF.

The chain links TRBV11-2 to TRBJ1-1, with D unresolved. The CDR3 consists of 13 residues. Germline V gene data show CDR1 as SGHAT and CDR2 as FQNNGV. Trimming left V 5 bases short and J 1 base short, with 8 bases between. This CDR3 is CASSLLTNTEAFF. For the CDR3, the DNA is TGTGCCAGCAGCCTACTAACGAACACTGAAGCTTTCTTT.

CDR3 sequence: CASSLRDRPTDTQYF. The CDR3 DNA reads as TGTGCCAGCAGCTTACGAGACAGACCCACAGATACGCAGTATTTT. This sequence joins TRBV7-9 and TRBJ2-3, with TRBD1 as a possible D gene (5 bases). The length of the CDR3 is 15 residues. V lost 2 bases, J lost 2 bases, and 11 bases lay in between. From germline, CDR1 is SEHNR and CDR2 FQNEAQ (reference sequence).

The DNA of the CDR3 is TGTGCCAGCAGTGGCGACAGGGAAGAGGACAATGAGCAGTTCTTC. Amino acids: CASSGDREEDNEQFF. The J gene is TRBJ2-1, the V gene TRBV6-1; 7 nucleotides agree with TRBD1. The CDR3 has 15 amino acids. Per germline, CDR1 MNHNS and CDR2 SASEGT. Trimming removed 4 bases from V and 5 bases from J; junction bases left unmatched: 8.

V gene TRBV29-1 combines with J gene TRBJ1-1; D not resolved. The CDR3 runs to 12 residues. Trimming removed 7 bases at V and 6 bases at J, with 15 bases between. Germline values: CDR1 SQVTM, CDR2 ANQGSEA. CDR3 sequence: CSASPVGAEAFF. CDR3 nucleotide sequence: TGCAGCGCTAGCCCCGTTGGGGCTGAAGCTTTCTTT.

This clone has a single count. The V gene is TRBV7-2, the J gene TRBJ1-6; weak D call: TRBD1 (6 bases). V lost 5 bases to trimming and J lost 7 bases, with 15 bases between them. This CDR3 spans 15 amino acids. The germline gives CDR1 SGHTA, CDR2 FQGNSA. The CDR3 protein is CASSTRQETNSPLHF. The DNA for the CDR3 is TGTGCCAGCAGCACCCGACAGGAGACCAATTCACCCCTCCACTTT.

This chain joins TRBV29-1 and TRBJ2-2, with 8 bases identical to TRBD1. Germline lookup yields CDR1 SQVTM and CDR2 ANQGSEA. Trimming at V came to 4 bases and at J to 7 bases, leaving 5 bases not matched to a gene. The CDR3 totals 13 residues. CDR3 sequence reads: CSVGGQGHGELFF. The CDR3 DNA reads as TGCAGCGTTGGAGGACAGGGTCACGGGGAGCTGTTTTTT.

CDR3 nucleotide sequence: TGCAGCGTTGACAGGGCTAACACTGAAGCTTTCTTT. Protein sequence: CSVDRANTEAFF. The chain employs TRBV29-1 and TRBJ1-1; D possibly corresponds to TRBD1 (5 bases). V shed 3 bases and J shed 2 bases, with 7 bases lying between them. CDR3 size: 12 residues. CDR1 SQVTM and CDR2 ANQGSEA come from the germline V gene.

This clone was recorded a few times. This sequence joins TRBV5-6 and TRBJ2-5; a possible D gene is TRBD1 (6 bases). Per germline, CDR1 SGHDT and CDR2 YYEEEE. The ends were cut back, 4 bases at V and 5 bases at J, with 18 bases in the middle. The CDR3 covers 15 residues. As DNA, the CDR3 is TGTGCCAGCAGCAACAGGGCGTCAGCTCAGGAGACCCAGTACTTC. It is translated as CASSNRASAQETQYF. The full variable domain, rest sourced from reference TRBV5-6 and TRBJ2-5, is DAGVTQSPTHLIKTRGQQVTLRCSPKSGHDTVSWYQQALGQGPQFIFQYYEEEERQRGNFPDRFSGHQFPNYSSELNVNALLLGDSALYLCASSNRASAQETQYFGPGTRLLVL.

The CDR3 sequence: CASSLVGAGELFF. CDR3 DNA: TGTGCCAGCAGCTTAGTGGGGGCCGGGGAGCTGTTTTTT. The rearrangement joins TRBV7-2 to TRBJ2-2; either TRBD1 or TRBD2 may supply D (5 bases each). CDR3 size: 13 residues. The germline V gene has CDR1 SGHTA and CDR2 FQGNSA. V gave up 1 base and J gave up 6 bases, with 6 bases separating them.

This clone was seen only a few times. V and J are TRBV28 and TRBJ1-5; 7 nucleotides line up with TRBD1. CDR3 length equals 17 residues. Trimming removed 2 bases from V and 5 bases from J; junction bases left unmatched: 12. The V gene's germline CDR1 is MDHEN and CDR2 SYDVKM. CDR3 sequence (DNA): TGTGCCAGCAGTTTAGTACAGGGGAGTGGGCTCTATCAGCCCCAGCATTTT. Translated, it gives CASSLVQGSGLYQPQHF.

This clone appeared a few times. This rearrangement joins TRBV29-1 to TRBJ2-3; 8 positions match TRBD2. The CDR3 length is 16 residues. The junction had 10 bases not matched to a gene; V was cut back by 5 bases and J by 0 bases. Per the germline V gene, CDR1 is SQVTM and CDR2 is ANQGSEA. This chain's CDR3 is CSVLHTSGLSTDTQYF. CDR3 nucleotide sequence: TGCAGCGTTCTACATACTAGCGGACTTAGCACAGATACGCAGTATTTT.

The chain links TRBV27 to TRBJ2-7, with TRBD1 identical over 8 bases. With V trimmed by 3 bases and J by 6 bases, 7 bases remained unmatched. The CDR3 length is 14 residues. CDR1 and CDR2 from the germline V gene are MNHEY and SMNVEV (reference sequence). Here the CDR3 reads CASSFGTGGGEQYF. The CDR3 DNA sequence: TGTGCCAGCAGTTTTGGGACAGGAGGGGGCGAGCAGTACTTC.

As to this clone: Other nucleotide sequences in the sample specify the same CDR3. The V call is TRBV29-1, the J call TRBJ1-1; 7 nucleotides match TRBD1. This CDR3 contains 13 residues. Germline assignment: CDR1 SQVTM and CDR2 ANQGSEA. Germline trimming cut 5 bases from V and 2 bases from J; bases unmatched to any gene: 5. The CDR3 loop reads CSVLGQLNTEAFF. The CDR3 DNA reads as TGCAGCGTTTTGGGACAGCTTAACACTGAAGCTTTCTTT.

This clone was seen a few times. The genes are TRBV19 and TRBJ2-6; D not certain. CDR3 size: 14 residues. V was clipped by 1 base and J by 4 bases, with 5 bases between them. Germline-derived CDR1 and CDR2 are LNHDA and SQIVND (reference sequence). As DNA, the CDR3 is TGTGCCAGTAGTATAGGTCCCGGGGCCAACGTCCTGACTTTC. It encodes CASSIGPGANVLTF.

V is TRBV5-1 and J is TRBJ2-1; perhaps TRBD1 as D (6 bases). The CDR3 runs 15 residues. Germline lookup yields CDR1 SGHRS and CDR2 YFSETQ. Trimming cost V 0 bases and J 0 bases, with 7 bases left between them. This chain's CDR3 is CASSLEGGSYNEQFF. The DNA of the CDR3 is TGCGCCAGCAGCTTGGAAGGGGGCTCCTACAATGAGCAGTTCTTC.

The gene calls are TRBV30 and TRBJ2-1; no definite D call. Trimming pared 3 bases from V and 8 bases from J, leaving 11 bases between. The CDR3 totals 12 residues. The germline gives CDR1 GTSNPN, CDR2 SVGIG (reference sequence). In DNA, the CDR3 is TGTGCCTGGAGCTCCTCTGGGTATGAGCAGTTCTTC. Protein sequence: CAWSSSGYEQFF.

The gene calls are TRBV5-1 and TRBJ2-1, with 14 bases matching TRBD2. V shed 4 bases and J 10 bases; nucleotides not matched to a gene: 10. Germline V CDR1 and CDR2: SGHRS, YFSETQ. CDR3 length: 16 amino acids. CDR3 DNA sequence: TGCGCCAGCAGCCTTAGGACTAGCGGGGGGCCAGGGGAGCAGTTCTTC. Its protein is CASSLRTSGGPGEQFF.

The chain links TRBV5-1 to TRBJ2-3; D is possibly TRBD2 (5 bases). The CDR3 totals 12 residues. Trimming pared 2 bases from V and 6 bases from J, leaving 7 bases between. The germline gives CDR1 SGHRS, CDR2 YFSETQ. Written as DNA, the CDR3 is TGCGCCAGCAGCTTTCCGGGGGATACGCAGTATTTT. Translation: CASSFPGDTQYF.

The table lists this clone with a few counts. The chain employs TRBV29-1 and TRBJ1-2; 10 bases fit TRBD1. Germline assignment: CDR1 SQVTM and CDR2 ANQGSEA. Trimming cost V 6 bases and J 5 bases; bases outside gene matches: 9. The CDR3 contains 14 residues. CDR3 sequence: CSVTTGTGEYGYTF. CDR3 sequence (DNA): TGCAGCGTGACAACCGGGACAGGGGAGTATGGCTACACCTTC.

The chain combines TRBV5-6 with TRBJ1-1, with D perhaps matching TRBD1 (6 bases). Germline V gene sequence: CDR1 SGHDT, CDR2 YYEEEE. CDR3 length equals 11 residues. Trimming cost V 4 bases and J 10 bases, with 11 bases left between them. Here the CDR3 reads CASSEGGTAFF. CDR3 DNA: TGTGCCAGCAGCGAAGGGGGGACAGCTTTCTTT.